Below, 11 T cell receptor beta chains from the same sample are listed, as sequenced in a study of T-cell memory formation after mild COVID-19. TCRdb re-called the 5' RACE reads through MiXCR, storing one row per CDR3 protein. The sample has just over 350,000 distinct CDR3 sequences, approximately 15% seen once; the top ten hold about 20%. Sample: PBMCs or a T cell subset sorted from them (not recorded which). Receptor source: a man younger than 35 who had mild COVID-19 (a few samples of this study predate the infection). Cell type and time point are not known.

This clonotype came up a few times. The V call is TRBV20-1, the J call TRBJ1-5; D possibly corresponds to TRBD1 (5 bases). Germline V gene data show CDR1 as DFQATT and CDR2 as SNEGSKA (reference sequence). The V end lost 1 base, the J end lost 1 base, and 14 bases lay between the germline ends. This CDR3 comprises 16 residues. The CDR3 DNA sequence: TGCAGTGCTAGAGGAGCGGGGGAACGGAGCAATCAGCCCCAGCATTTT. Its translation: CSARGAGERSNQPQHF.

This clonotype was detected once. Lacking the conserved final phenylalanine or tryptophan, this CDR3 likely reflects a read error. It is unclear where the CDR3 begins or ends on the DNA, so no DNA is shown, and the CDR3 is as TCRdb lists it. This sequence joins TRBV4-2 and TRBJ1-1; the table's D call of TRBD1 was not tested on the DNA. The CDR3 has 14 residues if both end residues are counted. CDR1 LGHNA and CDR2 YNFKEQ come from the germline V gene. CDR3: CASSQDTRGHPEKI.

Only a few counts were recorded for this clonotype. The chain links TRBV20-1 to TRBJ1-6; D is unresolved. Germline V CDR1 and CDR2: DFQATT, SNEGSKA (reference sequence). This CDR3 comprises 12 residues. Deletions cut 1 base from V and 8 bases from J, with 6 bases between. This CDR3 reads CSARAWDSPLHF. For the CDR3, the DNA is TGCAGTGCTAGAGCCTGGGATTCACCCCTCCACTTT.

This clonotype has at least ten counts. CDR3 DNA: TGTGCCAGCAGCCGCACTAGCGGAACAAGCTCCTACAATGAGCAGTTCTTC. Its translation is CASSRTSGTSSYNEQFF. The chain carries TRBV7-2 and TRBJ2-1; TRBD2 aligns across 8 bases. This CDR3 has 17 amino acids. Germline assignment: CDR1 SGHTA and CDR2 FQGNSA. V dropped 5 bases and J dropped 0; count of bases not matched to a gene: 9.

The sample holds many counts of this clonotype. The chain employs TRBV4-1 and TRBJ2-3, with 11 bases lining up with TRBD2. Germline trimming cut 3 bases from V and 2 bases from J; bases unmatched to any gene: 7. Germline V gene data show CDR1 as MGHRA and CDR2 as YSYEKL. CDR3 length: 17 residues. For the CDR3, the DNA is TGCGCCAGCAGCCAGGTAGCGGGGGGGCTGTTCACAGATACGCAGTATTTT. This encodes CASSQVAGGLFTDTQYF.

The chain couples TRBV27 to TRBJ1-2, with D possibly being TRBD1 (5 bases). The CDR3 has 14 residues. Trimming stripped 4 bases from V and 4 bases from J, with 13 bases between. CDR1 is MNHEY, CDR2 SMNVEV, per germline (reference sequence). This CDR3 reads CASSSYRTSYGYTF. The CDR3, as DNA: TGTGCCAGCAGTTCGTACAGGACCAGCTATGGCTACACCTTC.

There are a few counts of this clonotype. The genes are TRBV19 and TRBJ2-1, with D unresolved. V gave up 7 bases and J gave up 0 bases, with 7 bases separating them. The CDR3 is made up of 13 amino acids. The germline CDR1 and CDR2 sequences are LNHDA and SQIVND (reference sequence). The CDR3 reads CASMGSSYNEQFF. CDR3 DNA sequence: TGTGCCAGTATGGGCTCCTCCTACAATGAGCAGTTCTTC.

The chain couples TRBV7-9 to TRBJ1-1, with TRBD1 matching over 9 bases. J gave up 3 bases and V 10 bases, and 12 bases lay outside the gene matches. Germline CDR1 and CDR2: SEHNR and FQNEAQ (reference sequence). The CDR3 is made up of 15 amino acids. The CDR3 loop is CATPGQGMLDTEAFF. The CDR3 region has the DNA TGTGCCACCCCGGGACAGGGTATGCTCGACACTGAAGCTTTCTTT.

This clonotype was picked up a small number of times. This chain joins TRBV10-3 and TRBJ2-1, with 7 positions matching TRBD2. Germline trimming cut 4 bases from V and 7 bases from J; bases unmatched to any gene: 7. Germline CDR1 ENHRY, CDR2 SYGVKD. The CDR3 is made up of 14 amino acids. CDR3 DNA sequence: TGTGCCATCAGTGCGAGCGGGGTTACGAATGAGCAGTTCTTC. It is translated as CAISASGVTNEQFF.

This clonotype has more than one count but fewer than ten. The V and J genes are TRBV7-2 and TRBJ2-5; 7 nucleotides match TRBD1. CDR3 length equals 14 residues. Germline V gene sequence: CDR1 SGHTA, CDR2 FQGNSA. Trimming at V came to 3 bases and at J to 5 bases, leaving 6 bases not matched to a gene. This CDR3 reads CASSLDRWGETQYF. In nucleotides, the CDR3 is TGTGCCAGCAGCTTGGACAGGTGGGGGGAGACCCAGTACTTC.

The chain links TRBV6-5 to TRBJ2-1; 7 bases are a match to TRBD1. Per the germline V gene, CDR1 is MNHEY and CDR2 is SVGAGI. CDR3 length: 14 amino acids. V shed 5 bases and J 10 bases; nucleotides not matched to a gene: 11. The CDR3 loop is CASSGIQGGGEQFF. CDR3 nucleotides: TGTGCCAGCAGTGGGATCCAAGGGGGCGGGGAGCAGTTCTTC.